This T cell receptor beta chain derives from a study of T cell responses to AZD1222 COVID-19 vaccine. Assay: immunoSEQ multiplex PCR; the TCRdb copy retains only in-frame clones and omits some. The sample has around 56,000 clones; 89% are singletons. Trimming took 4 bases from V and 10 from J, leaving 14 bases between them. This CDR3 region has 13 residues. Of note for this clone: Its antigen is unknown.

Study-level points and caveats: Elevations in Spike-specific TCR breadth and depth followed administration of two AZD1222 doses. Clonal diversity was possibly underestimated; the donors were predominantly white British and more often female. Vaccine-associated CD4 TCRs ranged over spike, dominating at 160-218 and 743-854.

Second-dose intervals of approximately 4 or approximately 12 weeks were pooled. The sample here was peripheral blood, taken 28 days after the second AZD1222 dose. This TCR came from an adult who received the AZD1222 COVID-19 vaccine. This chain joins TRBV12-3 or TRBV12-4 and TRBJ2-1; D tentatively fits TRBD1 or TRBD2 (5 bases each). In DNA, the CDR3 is TGTGCCAGCAGTTCGGGACCCTCGGGGGAGCAGTTCTTC. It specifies CASSSGPSGEQFF.